The rows below give T cell receptor beta chains drawn from one sample of a study of cytomegalovirus exposure and HLA in healthy donors. Profiling relied on immunoSEQ multiplex PCR, and the TCRdb table lists in-frame clones only, not all of them. There are 150,000 to 180,000 clones in the sample; approximately 80% occur only once, and around 6% lies in the top ten. The sample was PBMCs. Receptors were obtained from a woman in her thirties or forties in good health and CMV-seropositive. CDR3s include the opening cysteine and the closing phenylalanine or tryptophan. Each record gives: clone size, D gene, J gene, V gene, CDR3 protein, CDR3 DNA. A D gene is named only where the DNA matches it firmly. Rows give clone size only sometimes, using once, few, many, or a class for an expanded clone.

>NA|TRBD1|TRBJ2-1|TRBV25-1
CASSPPRAGGFMHEQFF
TGTGCCAGCAGCCCCCCCCGCGCAGGGGGCTTCATGCATGAGCAGTTCTTC
>once|TRBD2|TRBJ2-1|TRBV2
CASRDSGSSYNEQFF
TGTGCCAGCAGAGATAGCGGGAGCTCTTACAATGAGCAGTTCTTC
>NA|NA|TRBJ1-5|TRBV7-9
CASSLGDQPQHF
TGTGCCAGCAGCTTAGGAGATCAGCCCCAGCATTTT
>NA|TRBD1|TRBJ2-7|TRBV4-1
CASSPGTGLTYEQYF
TGCGCCAGCAGCCCCGGGACAGGTCTCACCTACGAGCAGTACTTC
>NA|NA|TRBJ2-7|TRBV2
CASSVRESPRQYF
TGTGCCAGCAGTGTCCGGGAGTCCCCTCGGCAGTACTTC
>NA|NA|TRBJ2-7|TRBV6-6
CASSYLGDNPYEQYF
TGTGCCAGCAGTTACTTAGGGGACAACCCCTACGAGCAGTACTTC
>NA|TRBD1|TRBJ2-7|TRBV7-9
CASSWTGSSAEQYF
TGTGCCAGCAGCTGGACAGGGTCCTCCGCCGAGCAGTACTTC
>NA|NA|TRBJ1-1|TRBV14
CASSQTDFGTEAFF
TGTGCCAGCAGCCAGACAGATTTCGGCACTGAAGCTTTCTTT
>NA|NA|TRBJ2-1|TRBV10-2
CASSESTLEQFF
TGCGCCAGCAGTGAGTCCACCCTAGAGCAGTTCTTC
>NA|NA|TRBJ2-7|TRBV25-1
CASSGDIYEQYF
TGTGCCAGCAGTGGAGACATCTACGAGCAGTACTTC
>NA|TRBD2|TRBJ2-3|TRBV7-9
CASSLGLAGVADTQYF
TGTGCCAGCAGCCTAGGACTAGCGGGAGTGGCAGATACGCAGTATTTT
>NA|NA|TRBJ2-2|TRBV9
CASSGTVTGELFF
TGTGCCAGCAGCGGGACAGTCACCGGGGAGCTGTTTTTT
>NA|TRBD1|TRBJ2-7|TRBV10-3
CAISTGAEQYF
TGTGCCATCAGTACAGGGGCCGAGCAGTACTTC
>NA|TRBD2|TRBJ2-1|TRBV19
CASSPLAGPHREQFF
TGTGCCAGTAGCCCTCTAGCGGGTCCCCATCGTGAGCAGTTCTTC
>NA|TRBD2|TRBJ2-3|TRBV11-1
CASSLMAGGPLRTDTQYF
TGTGCCAGCAGCTTAATGGCGGGAGGGCCGTTGAGGACAGATACGCAGTATTTT
>NA|NA|TRBJ2-7|TRBV6-5
CASSLSQGTDEQYF
TGTGCCAGCAGCCTCAGCCAGGGTACCGACGAGCAGTACTTC
>NA|NA|TRBJ1-4|TRBV28
CASLLEEKLFF
TGTGCCAGCCTCCTGGAGGAAAAACTGTTTTTT
>NA|TRBD1|TRBJ1-2|TRBV19
CASSEPDRGHGYTF
TGTGCCAGTAGCGAACCGGACAGGGGCCATGGCTACACCTTC
>NA|NA|TRBJ2-1|TRBV7-6
CASSSPRSRNEQFF
TGTGCCAGCAGCTCCCCTAGGAGTCGAAATGAGCAGTTCTTC
>NA|NA|TRBJ2-7|TRBV30
CAWSQQGGRYEQYF
TGTGCCTGGAGCCAACAGGGGGGGCGGTACGAGCAGTACTTC
>NA|TRBD1|TRBJ2-7|TRBV19
CASSIGQGAVEQYF
TGTGCCAGTAGTATTGGTCAGGGGGCTGTCGAGCAGTACTTC
>NA|NA|TRBJ1-5|TRBV19
CASSTGTLSNQPQHF
TGTGCCAGTAGCACAGGAACACTCAGCAATCAGCCCCAGCATTTT
>NA|TRBD2|TRBJ2-2|TRBV5-1
CASRGTSGTNTGELFF
TGCGCCAGCAGGGGGACTAGCGGGACAAACACCGGGGAGCTGTTTTTT
>NA|TRBD1|TRBJ1-1|TRBV5-6
CASTSGTGRTEAFF
TGTGCCAGCACCTCAGGGACAGGGCGAACTGAAGCTTTCTTT
>NA|TRBD1|TRBJ1-1|TRBV9
CASSSETGGAFF
TGTGCCAGCAGCTCCGAAACAGGGGGAGCTTTCTTT
>NA|NA|TRBJ1-2|TRBV19
CASSRTGFGNYGYTF
TGTGCCAGTAGTCGTACAGGGTTTGGTAACTATGGCTACACCTTC
>NA|TRBD1|TRBJ1-1|TRBV18
CASSPTGTGDTEAFF
TGTGCCAGCTCACCTACCGGGACAGGGGACACTGAAGCTTTCTTT
>NA|NA|TRBJ1-5|TRBV19
CASSIQAPLTGEGSNQPQHF
TGTGCCAGTAGTATACAGGCCCCACTTACGGGGGAGGGGAGCAATCAGCCCCAGCATTTT
>NA|TRBD1|TRBJ1-2|TRBV11-3
CASSPERTGGDYGYTF
TGTGCCAGCAGCCCGGAAAGGACAGGGGGCGACTATGGCTACACCTTC
>NA|TRBD2|TRBJ2-2|TRBV9
CASSAARGREEVTGELFF
TGTGCCAGCAGCGCAGCTCGCGGGCGGGAGGAGGTCACCGGGGAGCTGTTTTTT
>NA|NA|TRBJ1-1|TRBV4-1
CASSQSQTLNTEAFF
TGCGCCAGCAGCCAATCACAGACCCTGAACACTGAAGCTTTCTTT
>NA|NA|TRBJ1-5|TRBV27
CASSPTTGGQPQHF
TGTGCCAGCAGTCCTACCACGGGGGGGCAGCCCCAGCATTTT
>NA|NA|TRBJ1-4|TRBV19
CASSIVLYSEKLFF
TGTGCCAGTAGTATAGTCCTTTATTCGGAAAAACTGTTTTTT
>NA|TRBD2|TRBJ2-7|TRBV13
CASSSASGTVEQYF
TGTGCCAGCAGCTCGGCTAGCGGAACCGTCGAGCAGTACTTC
>NA|NA|TRBJ2-7|TRBV10-3
CAIRNEAAYEQYF
TGTGCCATCAGGAACGAGGCAGCCTACGAGCAGTACTTC
>NA|TRBD1|TRBJ2-3|TRBV5-1
CASRVPPGQGKGTQYF
TGCGCCAGCAGGGTTCCTCCGGGACAGGGGAAAGGTACGCAGTATTTT
>NA|TRBD1|TRBJ1-5|TRBV23-1
CASSQEVRGVGQPQHF
TGCGCCAGCAGTCAAGAGGTCAGGGGGGTGGGTCAGCCCCAGCATTTT
>NA|NA|TRBJ2-7|TRBV12-5
CASGSGRPWEQYF
TGTGCTAGTGGTTCGGGGAGGCCTTGGGAGCAGTACTTC
>NA|TRBD2|TRBJ2-7|TRBV6-5
CASSYGTSGSNYEQYF
TGTGCCAGCAGTTACGGGACTAGCGGGAGTAACTACGAGCAGTACTTC